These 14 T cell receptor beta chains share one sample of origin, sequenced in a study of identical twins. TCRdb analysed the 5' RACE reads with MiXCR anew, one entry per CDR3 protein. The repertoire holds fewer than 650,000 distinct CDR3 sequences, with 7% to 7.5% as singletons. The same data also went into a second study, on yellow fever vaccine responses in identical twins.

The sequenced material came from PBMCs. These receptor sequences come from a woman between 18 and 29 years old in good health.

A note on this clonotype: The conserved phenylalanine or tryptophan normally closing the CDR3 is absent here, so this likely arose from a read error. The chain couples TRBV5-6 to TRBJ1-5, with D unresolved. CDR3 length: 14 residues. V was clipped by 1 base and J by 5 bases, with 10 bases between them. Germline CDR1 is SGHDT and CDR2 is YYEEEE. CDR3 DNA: TGTGCCAGCAGCTTGTCAAGGGCCCATCAGCCCCAGCATCTT. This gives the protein CASSLSRAHQPQHL.

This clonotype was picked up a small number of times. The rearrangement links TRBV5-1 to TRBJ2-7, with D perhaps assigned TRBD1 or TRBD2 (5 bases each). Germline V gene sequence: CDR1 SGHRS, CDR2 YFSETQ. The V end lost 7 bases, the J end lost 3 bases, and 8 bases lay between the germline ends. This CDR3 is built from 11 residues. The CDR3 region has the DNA TGCGCCAGCTGGGACGGCTACGAGCAGTACTTC. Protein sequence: CASWDGYEQYF. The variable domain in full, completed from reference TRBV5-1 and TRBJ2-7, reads KAGVTQTPRYLIKTRGQQVTLSCSPISGHRSVSWYQQTPGQGLQFLFEYFSETQRNKGNFPGRFSGRQFSNSRSEMNVSTLELGDSALYLCASWDGYEQYFGPGTRLTVT.

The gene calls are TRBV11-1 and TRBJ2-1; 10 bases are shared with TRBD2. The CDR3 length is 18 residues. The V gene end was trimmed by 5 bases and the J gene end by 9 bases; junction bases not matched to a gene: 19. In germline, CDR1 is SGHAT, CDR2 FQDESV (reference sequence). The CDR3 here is CASSHRVGLAGDLPEQFF. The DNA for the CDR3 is TGTGCCAGCAGCCATAGGGTCGGGCTAGCGGGAGATCTTCCTGAGCAGTTCTTC.

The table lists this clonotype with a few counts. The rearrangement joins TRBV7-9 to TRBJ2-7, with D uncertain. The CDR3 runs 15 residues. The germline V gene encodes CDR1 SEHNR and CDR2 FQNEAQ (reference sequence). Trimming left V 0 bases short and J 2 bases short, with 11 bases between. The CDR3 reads CASSLAGSGTYEQYV. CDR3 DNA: TGTGCCAGCAGCTTAGCTGGTAGTGGTACCTACGAGCAGTACGTC.

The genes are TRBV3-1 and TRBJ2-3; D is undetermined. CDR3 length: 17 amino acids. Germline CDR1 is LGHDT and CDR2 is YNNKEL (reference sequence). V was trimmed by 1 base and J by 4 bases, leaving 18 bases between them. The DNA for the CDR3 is TGTGCCAGCAGCCAAGCTGAGGACCACCTCGGGCCAGATACGCAGTATTTT. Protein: CASSQAEDHLGPDTQYF.

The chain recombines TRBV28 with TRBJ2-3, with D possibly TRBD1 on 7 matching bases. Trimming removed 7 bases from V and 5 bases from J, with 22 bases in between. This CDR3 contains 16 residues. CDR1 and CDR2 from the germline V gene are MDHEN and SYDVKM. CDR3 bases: TGTGCCAGCAAACCTATTGGCCAGGGGGGTCAAGATACGCAGTATTTT. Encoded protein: CASKPIGQGGQDTQYF.

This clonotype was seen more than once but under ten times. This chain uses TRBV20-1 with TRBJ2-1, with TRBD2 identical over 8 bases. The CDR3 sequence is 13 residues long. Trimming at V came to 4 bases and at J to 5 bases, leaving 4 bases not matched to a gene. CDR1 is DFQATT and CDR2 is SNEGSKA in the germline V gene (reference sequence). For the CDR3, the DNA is TGCAGTGCTACGGGACTAGGGGACAATGAGCAGTTCTTC. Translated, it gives CSATGLGDNEQFF.

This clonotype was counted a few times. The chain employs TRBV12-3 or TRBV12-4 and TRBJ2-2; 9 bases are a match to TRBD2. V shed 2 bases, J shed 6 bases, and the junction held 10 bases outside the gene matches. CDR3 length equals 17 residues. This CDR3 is CASSLFGSGRSPGELFF. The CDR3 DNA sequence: TGTGCCAGCAGTTTATTTGGTAGCGGGAGATCTCCCGGGGAGCTGTTTTTT.

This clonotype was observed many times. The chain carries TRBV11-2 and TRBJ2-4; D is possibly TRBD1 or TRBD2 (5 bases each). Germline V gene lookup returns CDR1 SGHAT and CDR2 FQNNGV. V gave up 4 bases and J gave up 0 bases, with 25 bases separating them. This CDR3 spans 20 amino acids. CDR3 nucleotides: TGTGCCAGCAGCTCCTTCGTAGGGACCACCCTGACAAGAGCCAAAAACATTCAGTACTTC. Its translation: CASSSFVGTTLTRAKNIQYF.

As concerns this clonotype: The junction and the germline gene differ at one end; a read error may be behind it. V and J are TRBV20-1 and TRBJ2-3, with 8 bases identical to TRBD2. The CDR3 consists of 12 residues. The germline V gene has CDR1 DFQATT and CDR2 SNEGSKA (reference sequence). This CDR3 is CSARGPGLVLFF. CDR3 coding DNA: TGCAGTGCTAGAGGCCCGGGACTAGTACTTTTCTTT.

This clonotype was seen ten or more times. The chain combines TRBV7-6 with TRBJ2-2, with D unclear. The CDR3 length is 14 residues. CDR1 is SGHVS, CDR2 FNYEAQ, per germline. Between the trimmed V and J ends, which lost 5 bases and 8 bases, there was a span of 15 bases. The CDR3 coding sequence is TGTGCCAGCAGCCCGCTCGGACCCAGGGGGGAGCTGTTTTTT. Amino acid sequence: CASSPLGPRGELFF.

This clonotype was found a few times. The CDR3 coding sequence is TGTGCCAGCAGCTTAATAGCGGGAGACCCCTACAATGAGCAGTTCTTC. Translated: CASSLIAGDPYNEQFF. The gene calls are TRBV6-5 and TRBJ2-1; 9 bases line up with TRBD2. This CDR3 contains 16 residues. Germline V gives CDR1 MNHEY, CDR2 SVGAGI. Trimming removed 6 bases from V and 2 bases from J; junction bases left unmatched: 8.

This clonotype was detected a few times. The DNA of the CDR3 is TGCAGCACCGCGACTAGCGGAGGGAATGAGCAGTTCTTC. Translation: CSTATSGGNEQFF. The V gene is TRBV29-1, the J gene TRBJ2-1; 9 positions match TRBD2. J lost 7 bases, V lost 8 bases, and 9 bases had no gene match. Per the germline V gene, CDR1 is SQVTM and CDR2 is ANQGSEA. CDR3 size: 13 residues.

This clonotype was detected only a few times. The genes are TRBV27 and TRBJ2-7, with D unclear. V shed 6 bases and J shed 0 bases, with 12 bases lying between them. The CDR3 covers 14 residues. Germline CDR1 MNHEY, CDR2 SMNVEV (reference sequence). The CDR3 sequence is CASSSRPSSYEQYF. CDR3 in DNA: TGTGCCAGCAGCTCCCGCCCTAGCTCCTACGAGCAGTACTTC.